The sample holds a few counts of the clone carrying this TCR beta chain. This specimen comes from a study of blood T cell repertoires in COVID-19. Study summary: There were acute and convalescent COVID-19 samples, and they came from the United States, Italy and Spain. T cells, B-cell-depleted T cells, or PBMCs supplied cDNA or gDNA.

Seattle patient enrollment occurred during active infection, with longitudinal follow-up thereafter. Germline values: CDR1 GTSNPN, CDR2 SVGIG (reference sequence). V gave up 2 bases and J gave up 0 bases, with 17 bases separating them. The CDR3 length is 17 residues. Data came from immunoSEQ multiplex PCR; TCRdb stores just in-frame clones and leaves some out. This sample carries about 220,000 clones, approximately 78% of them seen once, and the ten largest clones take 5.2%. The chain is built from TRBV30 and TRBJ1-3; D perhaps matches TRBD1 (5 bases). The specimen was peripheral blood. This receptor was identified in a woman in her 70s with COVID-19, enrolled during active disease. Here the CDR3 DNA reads TGTGCCTGGAGTCCATATCTGACAGCTAGCTCTGGAAACACCATATATTTT. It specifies CAWSPYLTASSGNTIYF.